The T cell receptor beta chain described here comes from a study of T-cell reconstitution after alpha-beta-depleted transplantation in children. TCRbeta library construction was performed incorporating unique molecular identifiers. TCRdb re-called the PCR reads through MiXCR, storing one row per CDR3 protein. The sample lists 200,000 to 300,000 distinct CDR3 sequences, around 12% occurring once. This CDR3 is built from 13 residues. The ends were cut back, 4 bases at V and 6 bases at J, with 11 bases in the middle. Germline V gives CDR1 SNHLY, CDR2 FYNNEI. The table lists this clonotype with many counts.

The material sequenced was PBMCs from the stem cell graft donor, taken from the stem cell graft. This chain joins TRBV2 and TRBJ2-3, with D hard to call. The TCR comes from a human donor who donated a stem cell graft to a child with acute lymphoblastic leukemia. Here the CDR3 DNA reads TGTGCCAGCAGTGTTTCTGCGTCGGATACGCAGTATTTT. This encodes CASSVSASDTQYF.